This passage covers 20 T cell receptor beta chains from one sample sequenced in a study of the immune and genomic landscape of osteosarcoma. Measured with immunoSEQ multiplex PCR; TCRdb has only the in-frame clones, and not every one. The sample lists over 350 clones; roughly 80% were seen once. Sequencing input: metastatic tumor tissue from the lung. The receptor source for this set is a man aged 18 to 29 with osteosarcoma.

V is TRBV15 and J is TRBJ2-7; maybe TRBD1 (5 bases). CDR1 is LNHNV, CDR2 YYDKDF, per germline (reference sequence). The germline V and J ends were trimmed by 3 bases and 3 bases, with 9 bases remaining between them. This CDR3 has 13 residues. CDR3 loop: CATSREDSYEQYF. Written as DNA, the CDR3 is TGTGCCACCAGCAGGGAAGACAGCTACGAGCAGTACTTC.

This clone was detected a few times. The chain couples TRBV29-1 to TRBJ2-2, with 8 bases fitting TRBD1. Trimming removed 5 bases from V and 6 bases from J; junction bases left unmatched: 8. Germline V gene lookup returns CDR1 SQVTM and CDR2 ANQGSEA. The CDR3 contains 14 residues. CDR3 nucleotides: TGCAGCGTTCCGGGACAGGTGGTCCCCGGGGAGCTGTTTTTT. This encodes CSVPGQVVPGELFF.

This clone is categorized as hyperexpanded. The V and J genes are TRBV7-2 and TRBJ2-1; the match to TRBD2 covers 10 bases. Germline CDR1 is SGHTA and CDR2 is FQGNSA. CDR3 length equals 15 residues. V lost 3 bases, J lost 5 bases, and 4 bases stayed unmatched. The CDR3 spells CASSLTSGRNNEQFF. The CDR3 nucleotides read TGTGCCAGCAGCTTGACTAGCGGGCGTAACAATGAGCAGTTCTTC.

DNA for the CDR3: TGTGCCAGCAGCTCGGACTACCAACCCTACGAGCAGTACTTC. This gives the protein CASSSDYQPYEQYF. This chain uses TRBV7-9 with TRBJ2-7; tentatively, D is TRBD2 (6 bases). The CDR3 length is 14 residues. Trimming took 4 bases from V and 2 from J, leaving 12 bases between them. Germline values: CDR1 SEHNR, CDR2 FQNEAQ (reference sequence).

The rearrangement joins TRBV6-5 to TRBJ2-1; the D gene is possibly TRBD1 (6 bases). The V end lost 4 bases, the J end lost 10 bases, and 8 bases lay between the germline ends. The V gene's germline CDR1 is MNHEY and CDR2 SVGAGI. The CDR3 covers 11 residues. The CDR3 DNA follows: TGTGCCAGCAGTTCCGGGACAGAGCAGTTCTTC. Its protein product is CASSSGTEQFF.

J is TRBJ1-6 and V is TRBV27; TRBD1 is a possible D gene (6 bases). Germline V lookup: CDR1 MNHEY, CDR2 SMNVEV (reference sequence). Between the trimmed V and J ends, which lost 4 bases and 9 bases, there was a span of 10 bases. The CDR3 loop spans 13 amino acids. The CDR3 region has the DNA TGTGCCAGCAGTTACTCACAGGGTTCACCCCTCCACTTT. It yields the protein CASSYSQGSPLHF.

This clone appeared once. The CDR3 loop reads CASGLVLTLRDQETQYF. The CDR3 nucleotides are TGTGCTAGTGGTTTGGTATTGACCCTACGGGACCAAGAGACCCAGTACTTC. The chain carries TRBV12-5 and TRBJ2-5; D unclear. V was shortened by 0 bases and J by 0 bases, with 14 bases between the two germline ends. The CDR3 spans 17 residues. Germline V gene lookup returns CDR1 LGHNT and CDR2 FRNRAP. Filled out from reference TRBV12-5 and TRBJ2-5, the complete variable domain reads DARVTQTPRHKVTEMGQEVTMRCQPILGHNTVFWYRQTMMQGLELLAYFRNRAPLDDSGMPKDRFSAEMPDATLATLKIQPSEPRDSAVYFCASGLVLTLRDQETQYFGPGTRLLVL.

The rearrangement links TRBV13 to TRBJ2-1; TRBD2 aligns across 11 bases. Germline loops: CDR1 PRHDT, CDR2 FYEKMQ (reference sequence). This CDR3 contains 15 residues. Trimming took 2 bases from V and 14 from J; bases not matched to a gene: 11. CDR3 bases: TGTGCCAGCAGCTTACGGACTAGCGGGTTCCCGGGGGAGTTCTTC. Translating gives CASSLRTSGFPGEFF.

The V and J genes are TRBV27 and TRBJ2-6; 8 bases match TRBD1. The V and J ends lost 5 bases and 1 base, in that order; junction bases with no gene match: 4. The CDR3 runs 16 residues. Germline V gives CDR1 MNHEY, CDR2 SMNVEV (reference sequence). The CDR3 coding sequence is TGTGCCAGCAGTCCCGGACAGGGTTCTGGGGCCAACGTCCTGACTTTC. Encoded protein: CASSPGQGSGANVLTF.

V gene TRBV6-5 combines with J gene TRBJ2-7; D is perhaps TRBD1 (5 bases). The V and J ends lost 4 bases and 7 bases respectively, with 11 bases between them. Germline CDR1 MNHEY, CDR2 SVGAGI. The CDR3 totals 12 residues. The CDR3 region is CASSSQGREQYF. As DNA, the CDR3 is TGTGCCAGCAGTTCTCAGGGTCGGGAGCAGTACTTC.

The rearrangement joins TRBV13 to TRBJ2-1; D is unclear. The length of the CDR3 is 15 residues. Deletions cut 6 bases from V and 0 bases from J, with 12 bases between. CDR1 is PRHDT and CDR2 is FYEKMQ in the germline V gene (reference sequence). The CDR3 DNA sequence: TGTGCCAGCAGAGGGTCCCCCAGCTCCTACAATGAGCAGTTCTTC. Protein: CASRGSPSSYNEQFF.

The table lists this clone with a count of one. The chain joins TRBV14 to TRBJ1-3; D is unresolved. The V and J ends lost 4 bases and 4 bases respectively, with 14 bases between them. This CDR3 contains 15 residues. CDR1 SGHDN and CDR2 FVKESK come from the germline V gene. The CDR3 region is CASSPDAGVGNTIYF. In nucleotides, the CDR3 is TGTGCCAGCAGCCCCGACGCCGGAGTCGGAAACACCATATATTTT. The full variable domain, rest sourced from reference TRBV14 and TRBJ1-3, is EAGVTQFPSHSVIEKGQTVTLRCDPISGHDNLYWYRRVMGKEIKFLLHFVKESKQDESGMPNNRFLAERTGGTYSTLKVQPAELEDSGVYFCASSPDAGVGNTIYFGEGSWLTVV.

The chain uses TRBV6-6 and TRBJ1-1; 11 bases align to TRBD1. J gave up 7 bases and V 6 bases, and 7 bases lay outside the gene matches. This CDR3 has 14 residues. CDR1 MNHNY and CDR2 SVGAGI come from the germline V gene (reference sequence). The CDR3 sequence is CASSGQGALFEAFF. The CDR3 DNA reads as TGTGCCAGCAGCGGACAGGGGGCGCTTTTTGAAGCTTTCTTT.

The chain recombines TRBV11-3 with TRBJ2-1; 10 bases are a match to TRBD2. This CDR3 spans 15 amino acids. V lost 2 bases and J lost 5; bases outside the gene matches: 3. Germline V gene sequence: CDR1 SGHNT, CDR2 YENEEA. CDR3 amino acids: CASSLTSGAHNEQFF. Here the CDR3 DNA reads TGTGCCAGCAGCTTAACTAGCGGGGCTCACAATGAGCAGTTCTTC.

The rearrangement links TRBV5-8 to TRBJ2-7; D gene ambiguous. The V end was cut by 6 bases, the J end by 0 bases, with 10 bases between. This CDR3 spans 13 amino acids. CDR1 and CDR2 from the germline V gene are SGHTS and YDEGEE. In DNA form, the CDR3 reads TGTGCCAGCACCCCGTCTATCTCCTACGAGCAGTACTTC. It is translated as CASTPSISYEQYF.

The chain links TRBV4-3 to TRBJ1-4; 7 bases are a match to TRBD1. This CDR3 has 16 residues. Germline loops: CDR1 LGHNA, CDR2 YSLEER. Unmatched junction bases numbered 5, after V lost 0 bases and J lost 4 bases. As DNA, the CDR3 is TGCGCCAGCAGCCAAGACCCGGGACAGTTTAATGAAAAACTGTTTTTT. Translation gives CASSQDPGQFNEKLFF.

This clone has just one count. The chain carries TRBV7-5 and TRBJ2-1; whether TRBD2, the table's D call, matches the DNA was not checked. TRBV7-5 is listed as a pseudogene. This CDR3 has 15 amino acids. The CDR3, as DNA: TGTGCCAGCAGCTTGACTAGCGGGAGACACAATGAGCAGTTCTTC. Protein sequence: CASSLTSGRHNEQFF.

With regard to this clone: Additional DNA sequences in this sample encode the identical CDR3. The V and J genes are TRBV7-2 and TRBJ2-1, with TRBD2 identical over 12 bases. This CDR3 has 15 residues. V lost 3 bases and J lost 5; bases outside the gene matches: 2. Germline V lookup: CDR1 SGHTA, CDR2 FQGNSA. As DNA, the CDR3 is TGTGCCAGCAGCTTGACTAGCGGGAGACACAATGAGCAGTTCTTC. This codes for CASSLTSGRHNEQFF.

With respect to this clone: Germline is not matched at one junction end, which may reflect a read error. The J gene is TRBJ2-6, the V gene TRBV5-6; D not certain. This CDR3 has 17 amino acids. CDR1 is SGHDT and CDR2 is YYEEEE in the germline V gene. CDR3 DNA sequence: TGTGCCAGCTGTGTAGGCAATAGCACAAAGTCGGGCCAACGTCCTGACTTC. This translates into CASCVGNSTKSGQRPDF.

In its sample, this clone was seen a few times. The chain is built from TRBV18 and TRBJ1-1; 9 bases are shared with TRBD1. The CDR3 runs to 16 residues. Germline V lookup: CDR1 KGHSH, CDR2 LQKENI. The J segment lost 5 bases and the V segment lost 6 bases, leaving 13 bases of the junction unmatched. CDR3 DNA: TGTGCCAGCTCCACCGATGAACAGGGGGCGAGGACTGAAGCTTTCTTT. This gives the protein CASSTDEQGARTEAFF.